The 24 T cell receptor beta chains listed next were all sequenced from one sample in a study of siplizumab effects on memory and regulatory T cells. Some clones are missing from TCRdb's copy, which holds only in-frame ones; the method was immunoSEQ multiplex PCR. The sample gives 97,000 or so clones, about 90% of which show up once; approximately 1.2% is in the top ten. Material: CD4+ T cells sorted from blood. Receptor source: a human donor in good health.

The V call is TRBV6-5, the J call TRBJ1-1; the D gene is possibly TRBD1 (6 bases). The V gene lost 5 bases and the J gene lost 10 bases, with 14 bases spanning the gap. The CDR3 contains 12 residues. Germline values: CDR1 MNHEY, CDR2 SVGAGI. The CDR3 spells CASSALTGGAFF. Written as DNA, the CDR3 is TGTGCCAGCAGTGCCCTGACAGGCGGAGCTTTCTTT.

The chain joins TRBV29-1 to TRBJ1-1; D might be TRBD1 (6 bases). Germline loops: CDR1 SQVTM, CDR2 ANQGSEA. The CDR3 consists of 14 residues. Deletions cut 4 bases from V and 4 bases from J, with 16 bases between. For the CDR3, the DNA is TGCAGCGTTGGTTCCCCTAAAGGGGGCACTGAAGCTTTCTTT. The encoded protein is CSVGSPKGGTEAFF. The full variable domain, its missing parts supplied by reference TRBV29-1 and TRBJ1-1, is SAVISQKPSRDICQRGTSLTIQCQVDSQVTMMFWYRQQPGQSLTLIATANQGSEATYESGFVIDKFPISRPNLTFSTLTVSNMSPEDSSIYLCSVGSPKGGTEAFFGQGTRLTVV.

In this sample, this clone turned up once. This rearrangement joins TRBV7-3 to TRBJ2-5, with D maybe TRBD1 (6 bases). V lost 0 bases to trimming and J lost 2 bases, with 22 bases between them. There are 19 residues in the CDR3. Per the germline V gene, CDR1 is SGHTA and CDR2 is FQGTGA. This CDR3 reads CASSLTGALLSDLQETQYF. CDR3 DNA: TGTGCCAGCAGCTTAACGGGGGCCTTGTTGAGCGACCTACAAGAGACCCAGTACTTC.

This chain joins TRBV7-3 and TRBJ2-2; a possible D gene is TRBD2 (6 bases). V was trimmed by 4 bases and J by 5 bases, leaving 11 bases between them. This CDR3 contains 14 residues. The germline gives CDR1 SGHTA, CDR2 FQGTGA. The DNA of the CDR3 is TGTGCCAGCAGCTCATTAAGCGGGACCGGGGAGCTGTTTTTT. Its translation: CASSSLSGTGELFF.

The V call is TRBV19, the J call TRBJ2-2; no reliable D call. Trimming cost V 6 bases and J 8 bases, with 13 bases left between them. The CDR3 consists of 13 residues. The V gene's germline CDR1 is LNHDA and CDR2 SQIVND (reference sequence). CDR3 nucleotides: TGTGCCAGTAGGTTAGAGTGGTCGGGGGAGCTGTTTTTT. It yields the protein CASRLEWSGELFF.

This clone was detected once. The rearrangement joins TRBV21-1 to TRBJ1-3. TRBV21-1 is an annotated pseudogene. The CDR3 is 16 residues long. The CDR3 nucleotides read TGTGCCAGCAGCAAAGTAGGTAGAGGGTACGGAAACACCATATATTTT. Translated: CASSKVGRGYGNTIYF.

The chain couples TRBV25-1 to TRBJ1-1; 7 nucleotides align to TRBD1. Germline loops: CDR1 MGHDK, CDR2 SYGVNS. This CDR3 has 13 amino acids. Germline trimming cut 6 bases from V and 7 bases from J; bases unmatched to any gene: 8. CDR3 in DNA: TGTGCCAGCAGCGTCACAGGGGCGAATGAAGCTTTCTTT. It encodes CASSVTGANEAFF.

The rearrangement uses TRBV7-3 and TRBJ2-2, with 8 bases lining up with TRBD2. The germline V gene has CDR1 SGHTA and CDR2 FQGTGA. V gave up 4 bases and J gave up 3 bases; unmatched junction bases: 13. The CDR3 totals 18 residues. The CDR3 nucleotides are TGTGCCAGCAGCTCGGAGCGGAGCGGGAGAGGGGACACCGGGGAGCTGTTTTTT. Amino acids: CASSSERSGRGDTGELFF.

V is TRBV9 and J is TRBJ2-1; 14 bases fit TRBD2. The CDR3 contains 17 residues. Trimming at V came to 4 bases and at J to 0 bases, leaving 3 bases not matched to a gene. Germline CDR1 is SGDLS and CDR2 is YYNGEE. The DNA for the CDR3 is TGTGCCAGCAGCCCGGGGACTAGCGGGAGCTCCTACAATGAGCAGTTCTTC. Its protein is CASSPGTSGSSYNEQFF.

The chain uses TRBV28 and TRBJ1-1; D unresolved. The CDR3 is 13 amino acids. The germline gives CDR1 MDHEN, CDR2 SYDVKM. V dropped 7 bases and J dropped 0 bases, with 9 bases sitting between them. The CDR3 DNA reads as TGTGCCAGCAAGCCGCATATGAACACTGAAGCTTTCTTT. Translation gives CASKPHMNTEAFF.

The DNA of the CDR3 is TGTGCCAGCAGCCCTAGACAGGGACTGAGTGAGCAGTTCTTC. This codes for CASSPRQGLSEQFF. The chain has TRBV7-2 and TRBJ2-1, with D possibly matching TRBD1 (7 bases). This CDR3 has 14 residues. The germline V and J ends were trimmed by 5 bases and 9 bases, with 17 bases remaining between them. Germline CDR1 is SGHTA and CDR2 is FQGNSA.

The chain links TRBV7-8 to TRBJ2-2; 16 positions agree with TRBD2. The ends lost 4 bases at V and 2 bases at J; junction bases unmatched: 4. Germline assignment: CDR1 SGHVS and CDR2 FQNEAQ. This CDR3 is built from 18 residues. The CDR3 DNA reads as TGTGCCAGCAGCTCGGGACTAGCGGGGGGGATAAACACCGGGGAGCTGTTTTTT. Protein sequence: CASSSGLAGGINTGELFF.

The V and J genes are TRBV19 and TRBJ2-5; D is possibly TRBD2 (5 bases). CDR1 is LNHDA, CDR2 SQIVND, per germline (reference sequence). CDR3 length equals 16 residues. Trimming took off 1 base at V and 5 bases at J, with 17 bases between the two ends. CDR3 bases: TGTGCCAGTAGTATAGGCCTCGACTACTTTGGGGAGACCCAGTACTTC. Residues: CASSIGLDYFGETQYF.

CDR3 loop: CASSLDRIQETQYF. In DNA, the CDR3 is TGTGCCAGCTCCCTCGACAGAATCCAAGAGACCCAGTACTTC. The chain uses TRBV18 and TRBJ2-5; TRBD1 is a possible D gene (5 bases). CDR1 is KGHSH and CDR2 is LQKENI in the germline V gene. Trimming shortened V by 6 bases and J by 1 base, and 12 bases separated the two germline ends. The CDR3 is 14 residues long.

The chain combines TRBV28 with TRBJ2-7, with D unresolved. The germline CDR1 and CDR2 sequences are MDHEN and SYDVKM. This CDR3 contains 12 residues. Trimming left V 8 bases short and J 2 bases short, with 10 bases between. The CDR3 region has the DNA TGTGCCAGCGGAGCTGGTCCCTACGAGCAGTACTTC. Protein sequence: CASGAGPYEQYF.

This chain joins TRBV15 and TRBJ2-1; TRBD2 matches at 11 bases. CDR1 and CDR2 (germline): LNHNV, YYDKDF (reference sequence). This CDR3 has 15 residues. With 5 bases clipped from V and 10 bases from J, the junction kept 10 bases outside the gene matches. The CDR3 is CATSVPGLAASEQFF. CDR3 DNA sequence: TGTGCCACCAGCGTACCGGGACTAGCGGCGTCAGAGCAGTTCTTC.

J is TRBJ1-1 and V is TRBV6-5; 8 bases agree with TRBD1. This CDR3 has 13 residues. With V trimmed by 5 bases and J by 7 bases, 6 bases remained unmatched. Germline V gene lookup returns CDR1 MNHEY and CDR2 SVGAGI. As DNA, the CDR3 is TGTGCCAGCAGTACCACAGGGGGTGGTGAAGCTTTCTTT. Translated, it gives CASSTTGGGEAFF.

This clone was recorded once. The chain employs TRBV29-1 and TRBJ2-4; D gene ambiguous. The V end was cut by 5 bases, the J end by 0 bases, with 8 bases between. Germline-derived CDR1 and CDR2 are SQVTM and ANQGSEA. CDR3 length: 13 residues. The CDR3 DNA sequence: TGCAGCGTTACCGGGCTAGCCAAAAACATTCAGTACTTC. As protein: CSVTGLAKNIQYF.

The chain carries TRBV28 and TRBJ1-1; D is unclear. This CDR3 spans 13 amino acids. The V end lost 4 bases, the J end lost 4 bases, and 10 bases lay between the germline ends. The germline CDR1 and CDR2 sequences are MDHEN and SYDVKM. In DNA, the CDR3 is TGTGCCAGCAGTTCTACCCCTAGCACTGAAGCTTTCTTT. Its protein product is CASSSTPSTEAFF.

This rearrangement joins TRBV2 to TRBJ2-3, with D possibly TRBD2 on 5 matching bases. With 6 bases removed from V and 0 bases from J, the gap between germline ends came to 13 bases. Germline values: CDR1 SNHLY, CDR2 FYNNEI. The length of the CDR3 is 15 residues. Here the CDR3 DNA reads TGTGCCAGCAGGGAGGACGCGCTCAGCACAGATACGCAGTATTTT. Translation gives CASREDALSTDTQYF.

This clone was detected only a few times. The CDR3 region is CASSELNRDQPQHF. The CDR3 DNA is TGCGCCAGCAGTGAGTTGAACAGAGATCAGCCCCAGCATTTT. V usage is TRBV10-2 and J usage is TRBJ1-5; D gene ambiguous. CDR1 is WSHSY, CDR2 SAAADI, per germline. Trimming pared 1 base from V and 5 bases from J, leaving 9 bases between. This CDR3 contains 14 residues.

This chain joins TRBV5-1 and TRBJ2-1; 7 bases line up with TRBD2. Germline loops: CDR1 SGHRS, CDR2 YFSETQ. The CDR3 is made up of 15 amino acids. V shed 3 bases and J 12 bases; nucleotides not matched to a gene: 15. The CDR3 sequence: CASSSRGTTALAQFF. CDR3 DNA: TGCGCCAGCAGCTCCAGAGGGACTACCGCATTAGCGCAGTTCTTC.

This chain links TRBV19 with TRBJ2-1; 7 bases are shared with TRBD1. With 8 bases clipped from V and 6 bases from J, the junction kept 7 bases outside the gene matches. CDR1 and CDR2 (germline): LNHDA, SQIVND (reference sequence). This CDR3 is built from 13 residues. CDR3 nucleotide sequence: TGTGCCAGTTCGAGGGGGCGAGGCAATGAGCAGTTCTTC. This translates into CASSRGRGNEQFF.

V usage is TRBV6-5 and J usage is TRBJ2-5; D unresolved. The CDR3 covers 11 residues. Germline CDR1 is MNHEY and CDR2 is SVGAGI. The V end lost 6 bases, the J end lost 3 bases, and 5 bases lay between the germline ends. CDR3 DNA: TGTGCCAGCAGCACAGAAGAGACCCAGTACTTC. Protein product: CASSTEETQYF.